The present T cell receptor beta chain was sequenced within a study of T cell responses to AZD1222 COVID-19 vaccine. Here immunoSEQ multiplex PCR was the method, and the copy in TCRdb shows in-frame clones only, minus some. The sample lists around 120,000 clones; roughly 92% were seen once. The germline V gene encodes CDR1 SEHNR and CDR2 FQNEAQ (reference sequence). V gave up 11 bases and J gave up 3 bases; unmatched junction bases: 11. The CDR3 sequence is 14 residues long. Details on this clone: The antigen is unknown.

Findings and limits, study-wide: Nearly half of spike-specific TCRs reportedly target unmutated variant regions. The study sampled repertoires only after the peak T cell response. Researchers report vaccine-associated CD4 TCRs spanning spike, with dominance at 160-218 and 743-854. Donors were mostly white British, more females; clonal diversity possibly underestimated.

This specimen was peripheral blood, taken 28 days after the second AZD1222 dose. The TCR was taken from an adult who received the AZD1222 COVID-19 vaccine. The chain combines TRBV7-9 with TRBJ2-7; TRBD1 matches at 9 bases. The CDR3 DNA follows: TGTGCCGGAACTAGAACGGACAGGGGCTACGAGCAGTACTTC. It encodes CAGTRTDRGYEQYF.